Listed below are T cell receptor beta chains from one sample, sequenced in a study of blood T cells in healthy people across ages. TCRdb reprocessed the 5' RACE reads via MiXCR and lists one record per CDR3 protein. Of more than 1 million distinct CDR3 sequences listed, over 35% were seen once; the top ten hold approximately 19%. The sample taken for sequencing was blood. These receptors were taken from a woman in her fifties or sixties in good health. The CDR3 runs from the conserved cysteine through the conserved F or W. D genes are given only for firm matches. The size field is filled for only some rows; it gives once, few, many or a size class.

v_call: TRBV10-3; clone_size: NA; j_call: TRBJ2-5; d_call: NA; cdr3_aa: CAISHLGGQETQYF; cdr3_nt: TGTGCCATCAGTCACCTGGGGGGCCAAGAGACCCAGTACTTC
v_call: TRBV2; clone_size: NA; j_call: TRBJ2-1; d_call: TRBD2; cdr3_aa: CASMGLAGGDEQFF; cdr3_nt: TGTGCCAGCATGGGACTAGCGGGAGGGGATGAGCAGTTCTTC
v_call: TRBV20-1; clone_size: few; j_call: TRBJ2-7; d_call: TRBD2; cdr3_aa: CSARTSAPREQYF; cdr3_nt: TGCAGTGCTAGAACTAGCGCCCCGAGGGAGCAGTACTTC
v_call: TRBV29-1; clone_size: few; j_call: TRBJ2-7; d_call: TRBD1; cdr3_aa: CSVGGQRYEQYF; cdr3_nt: TGCAGCGTTGGGGGACAGCGATACGAGCAGTACTTC
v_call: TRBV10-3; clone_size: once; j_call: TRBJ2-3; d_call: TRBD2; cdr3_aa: CAIRLTSGGSDTQYF; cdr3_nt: TGTGCCATCAGGCTGACTAGCGGGGGGTCAGATACGCAGTATTTT
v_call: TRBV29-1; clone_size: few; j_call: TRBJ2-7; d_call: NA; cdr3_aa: CSVEDGQGRTYEQYF; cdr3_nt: TGCAGCGTTGAAGATGGGCAGGGGCGTACCTACGAGCAGTACTTC
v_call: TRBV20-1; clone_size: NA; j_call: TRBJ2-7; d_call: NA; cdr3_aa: CGAAQIGYEQYF; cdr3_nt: TGCGGTGCCGCCCAAATCGGCTACGAGCAGTACTTC
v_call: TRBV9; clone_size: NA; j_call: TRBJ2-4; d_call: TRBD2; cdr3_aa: CASSVGGGVGGNIQYF; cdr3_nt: TGTGCCAGCAGCGTAGGGGGAGGGGTTGGGGGAAACATTCAGTACTTC
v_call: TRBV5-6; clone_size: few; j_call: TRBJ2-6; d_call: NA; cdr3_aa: CASSLIWSGANVLTF; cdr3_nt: TGTGCCAGCAGCTTGATATGGTCTGGGGCCAACGTCCTGACTTTC
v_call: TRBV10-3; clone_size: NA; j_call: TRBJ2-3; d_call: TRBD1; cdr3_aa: CAISGAQGASTDTQYF; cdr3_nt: TGTGCCATCAGTGGGGCCCAGGGGGCTAGCACAGATACGCAGTATTTT
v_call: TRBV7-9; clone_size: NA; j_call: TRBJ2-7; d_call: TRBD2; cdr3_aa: CASSLMGFAGDSYNEQYF; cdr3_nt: TGTGCCAGCAGCTTAATGGGTTTCGCGGGAGACTCCTACAATGAGCAGTACTTC
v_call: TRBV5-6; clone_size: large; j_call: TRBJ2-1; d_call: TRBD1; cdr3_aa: CASSFGDRGYNEQFF; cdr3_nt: TGTGCCAGCAGCTTTGGGGACAGGGGCTACAATGAGCAGTTCTTC
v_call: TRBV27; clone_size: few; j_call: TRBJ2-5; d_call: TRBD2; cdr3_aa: CASQRPGLQETQYF; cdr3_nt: TGTGCCAGCCAGAGGCCGGGACTACAAGAGACCCAGTACTTC
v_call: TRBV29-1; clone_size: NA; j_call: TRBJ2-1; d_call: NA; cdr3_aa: CSGQVTYNEQFF; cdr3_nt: TGCAGCGGCCAGGTAACCTACAATGAGCAGTTCTTC
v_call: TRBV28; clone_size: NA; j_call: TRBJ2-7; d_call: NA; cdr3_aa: CASSLWAAGYEQYF; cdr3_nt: TGTGCCAGCAGTTTGTGGGCCGCCGGTTACGAGCAGTACTTC
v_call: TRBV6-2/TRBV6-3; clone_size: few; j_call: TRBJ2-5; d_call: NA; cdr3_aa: CASSYSRQPPYNEQYF; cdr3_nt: TGTGCCAGCAGTTACTCGAGGCAGCCTCCCTACAATGAGCAGTACTTC
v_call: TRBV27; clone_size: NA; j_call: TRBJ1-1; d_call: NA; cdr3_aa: CASSPIEGTTEAFF; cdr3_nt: TGTGCCAGCAGTCCAATAGAGGGGACCACTGAAGCTTTCTTT
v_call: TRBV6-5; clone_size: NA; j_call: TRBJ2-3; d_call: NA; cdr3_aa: CASSYSWTTSTDTQYF; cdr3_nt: TGTGCCAGCAGTTATTCATGGACTACGAGCACAGATACGCAGTATTTT
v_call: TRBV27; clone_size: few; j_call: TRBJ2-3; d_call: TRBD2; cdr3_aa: CASSLLGGGSTDTQYF; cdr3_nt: TGTGCCAGCAGTTTATTGGGGGGAGGGAGCACAGATACGCAGTATTTT